This T cell receptor (beta chain) was documented in a study of shared clonotypes between healthy human individuals (dated by TCRdb to about 2020). For the study in its entirety: The cohort comprised two women and three men aged 18 to 49 years. Per donor, three plates each were used for CD4 naive and CD4 memory, two for CD8 naive, and one for CD8 memory. The study deeply sequenced blood TCR repertoires of about five healthy adults to estimate repertoire size and the extent of clonotype sharing between individuals. To increase sequencing depth and limit assay-specific biases, different laboratories used diverse techniques to prepare libraries and sequence TCR repertoires. Per donor, leukapheresis produced somewhere between about 0.9 and 9 billion PBMCs. Study-wide conclusions, independent of this receptor: Sampling was restricted to blood, and TCR repertoires in tissues likely differ from the TCR repertoires found in blood. The genetic and exposure-history diversity represented was limited by the small number of donors. Pairwise subsampling led to the expectation that sequencing depth would affect the degree of clonotype sharing among donors. Naive subsets generally had larger estimated clonotype richness than memory subsets. Compared with non-shared clonotypes, clonotypes shared by all four sorted-subset donors had higher generation probabilities. Across four donors, roughly 5.1% of naive CD4, approximately 3.6% of naive CD8, 2.3% of memory CD4, and roughly 0.41% of memory CD8 clonotypes were shared. Even with the large sequencing depth, rarefaction of the sorted-subset datasets indicated that sequencing was incomplete.

TCR CDR3 regions were amplified from genomic DNA by multiplex PCR using the deep immunoSEQ assay. Extracted genomic DNA from each cell subset was spread evenly across all wells of several immunoSEQ 96-well plates, with each plate serving as a replicate. For sorted subsets, around 200 ng genomic DNA, equal to approximately 30,000 T cell genomes, was loaded into each replicate PCR. The purified libraries were quantified using a Qubit 3.0 fluorometer, sized with a Bioanalyzer 2100, and then quantified again using the KAPA Library Quantification kit. Every immunoSEQ 96-well plate was sequenced on a dedicated single-read 150-cycle Illumina NextSeq 550 flow cell. The paper's processing steps were these. Because the immunoSEQ output included only junctional sequences and no quality scores, the filtering could not be the same as the filtering used for full-length reads. To assign V/J genes and CDR3, sequences were annotated against IMGT germline references using PyIR, a Python wrapper for IgBLAST v1.9. Reads were removed for weak V/J assignments (E-value above 1e-6), missing CDR3, stop codons, out-of-frame junctions, or ambiguous translated residues. V3J clonotypes were defined as sequences sharing the same inferred V gene, J gene, and CDR3 amino acid sequence. To compute the percentage overlap between repertoires, the number of shared unique clonotypes was divided by the size of the smaller repertoire. Three approaches were used to assess repertoire richness: RTK rarefaction, the Chao1 estimator, and Recon v2.1 estimates of unobserved clonotypes. For all TCRbeta clonotypes obtained by the gDNA method from a few donors, generation probabilities were computed with OLGA. The immuneACCESS repertoire file appears here via TCRdb, limited to in-frame rearrangements. These files lack a portion of the clones; in checked studies, under half of the deficit traces to unresolved V genes, and the cause of the others is not known. For V, J and clone size, that table is used; D and trimming come from the DNA. This sample has roughly 660,000 clones in its table, and about nine tenths of those were observed once. 34% of the sample comes from the top ten.

Healthy HIV-negative adults with no recently reported acute infections or vaccinations were included as donors. Every donor was a Caucasian adult residing in Nashville, Tennessee, USA. CD8 memory samples consisted of magnetically selected CD45RO+ cells combined with CCR7-negative CD45RA+ effector memory (TemRA) cells. Blood was collected by leukapheresis, and PBMCs were isolated by Ficoll-Histopaque density gradient centrifugation and then cryopreserved in liquid nitrogen vapor phase. Purity and quantity of every magnetically sorted T cell population were checked by analytical flow cytometry. Each sorted fraction had its genomic DNA isolated and then quantified by UV absorbance on a Nanodrop 2000c. From cysteine to phenylalanine, the CDR3 is 14 amino acids long. Of the read, only the CDR3 DNA is kept; its 42 bases are in frame from base 1. From a lookup of the germline V gene (reference sequence), CDR1 and CDR2 are LNHDA and SQIVND. Here V drops 8 bases and J drops 4 bases, and the junction holds 6 bases not matched to any gene.

Note on this clone: Its antigen remains unidentified. The input lacks base qualities; no much larger clone sits a single base away.

This sequence originates from a man aged 18 to 30 in good health. Some clones in this sample may be carry-over from other donors' samples. Recombination linked TRBV19 to TRBJ2-1; a stretch of 9 junction bases matches TRBD2. The sample comprised memory CD8+ T cells from PBMCs. Per the publication, the cell subset or site label means: CD45RO+ cells pooled with CCR7-negative TemRA cells. The CDR3 here reads CASELLAGYNEQFF. The DNA is TGTGCCAGTGAACTCCTAGCGGGGTACAATGAGCAGTTCTTC. This CDR3, with the reference TRBV19 and TRBJ2-1 proteins standing in past its ends, gives the full variable domain DGGITQSPKYLFRKEGQNVTLSCEQNLNHDAMYWYRQDPGQGLRLIYYSQIVNDFQKGDIAEGYSVSREKKESFPLTVTSAQKNPTAFYLCASELLAGYNEQFFGPGTRLTVL.